This T cell receptor (beta chain) was sequenced for a study of blood T cell repertoires in COVID-19. Trimming removed 8 bases at V and 2 bases at J, with 13 bases between. This CDR3 has 13 residues. Germline assignment: CDR1 SQVTM and CDR2 ANQGSEA. Here immunoSEQ multiplex PCR was the method, and the copy in TCRdb shows in-frame clones only, minus some. The data contain about 320,000 clones, approximately 85% of them singletons. Input material: peripheral blood. V is TRBV29-1 and J is TRBJ2-1; the D is unclear. This clonotype was obtained from a human donor in a cohort sampled during active COVID-19. CDR3 DNA: TGCAGCCACGAGCGACTTACCTACAATGAGCAGTTCTTC. It translates to CSHERLTYNEQFF.